Listed below are T cell receptor beta chains from one sample, sequenced in a study of blood T cells in healthy people across ages. One entry per CDR3 protein results from TCRdb running MiXCR on the 5' RACE reads. Of roughly 800,000 distinct CDR3 sequences listed, 58% are singletons. Sequenced material: blood. These receptors were taken from a man aged 25-45 years in good health. Both conserved end residues are part of each CDR3. D genes are given only for firm matches. Clone size appears in some rows only: once, few, many, or a class for an expanded clone.

V: TRBV6-2/TRBV6-3; J: TRBJ2-7; D: .; size: .; CDR3: CASILGERANEQYF; DNA: TGTGCCAGCATACTCGGCGAGAGAGCTAACGAGCAGTACTTC
V: TRBV20-1; J: TRBJ2-7; D: .; size: .; CDR3: CSARDPGMNPYEQYF; DNA: TGCAGTGCTAGAGATCCCGGGATGAACCCTTACGAGCAGTACTTC
V: TRBV4-3; J: TRBJ2-6; D: .; size: .; CDR3: CASSQAPHFSGANVLTF; DNA: TGCGCCAGCAGCCAAGCCCCCCATTTCTCTGGGGCCAACGTCCTGACTTTC
V: TRBV12-3/TRBV12-4; J: TRBJ2-7; D: .; size: .; CDR3: CASSFSSTGASYEQYF; DNA: TGTGCCAGCAGTTTTAGCTCAACGGGCGCGTCCTACGAGCAGTACTTC
V: TRBV12-3/TRBV12-4; J: TRBJ2-2; D: .; size: .; CDR3: CASSSPLGATGELFF; DNA: TGTGCCAGCAGTTCCCCTTTAGGGGCCACCGGGGAGCTGTTTTTT
V: TRBV3-1; J: TRBJ2-5; D: .; size: once; CDR3: CASRGQKRETQYF; DNA: TGTGCCAGCAGAGGACAGAAAAGGGAGACCCAGTACTTC
V: TRBV7-9; J: TRBJ1-5; D: TRBD1; size: .; CDR3: CASSLGGQGVDQPQHF; DNA: TGTGCCAGCAGCTTAGGGGGACAGGGGGTCGACCAGCCCCAGCATTTT
V: TRBV3-1; J: TRBJ2-3; D: TRBD2; size: .; CDR3: CASSPSIAGDDTDTQYF; DNA: TGTGCCAGCAGCCCATCCATAGCGGGGGACGACACAGATACGCAGTATTTT
V: TRBV9; J: TRBJ1-2; D: .; size: .; CDR3: CASRWGYGYTF; DNA: TGTGCCAGCCGGTGGGGCTATGGCTACACCTTC
V: TRBV7-9; J: TRBJ2-5; D: .; size: once; CDR3: CASSLRRGRSQETQYF; DNA: TGTGCCAGCAGCTTAAGGCGGGGCCGAAGCCAAGAGACCCAGTACTTC
V: TRBV5-5; J: TRBJ2-7; D: .; size: few; CDR3: CASRSSGLSSYEQYF; DNA: TGTGCCAGCAGGTCAAGCGGGTTGTCGTCCTACGAGCAGTACTTC
V: TRBV5-1; J: TRBJ1-6; D: TRBD1; size: .; CDR3: CASSLDRGDRSAPLHF; DNA: TGCGCCAGCAGCTTGGATCGCGGGGACAGATCGGCGCCCCTCCACTTT
V: TRBV7-3; J: TRBJ2-3; D: .; size: few; CDR3: CASSPTRTDTQYF; DNA: TGTGCCAGCAGCCCAACTCGCACAGATACGCAGTATTTT
V: TRBV7-2; J: TRBJ2-7; D: TRBD2; size: .; CDR3: CASSLAAGVDEQYF; DNA: TGTGCCAGCAGCTTAGCTGCGGGAGTTGACGAGCAGTACTTC
V: TRBV4-3; J: TRBJ2-1; D: TRBD2; size: few; CDR3: CASSQDWPSGRSTGDEQFF; DNA: TGCGCCAGCAGCCAAGATTGGCCTAGCGGGAGGTCTACAGGCGATGAGCAGTTCTTC
V: TRBV5-1; J: TRBJ2-5; D: .; size: .; CDR3: CASSLEGHNQYF; DNA: TGCGCCAGCAGCTTGGAAGGGCATAACCAGTACTTC
V: TRBV9; J: TRBJ1-2; D: .; size: .; CDR3: CASSGTALANYGYTF; DNA: TGTGCCAGCAGCGGGACAGCCCTCGCTAACTATGGCTACACCTTC
V: TRBV24-1; J: TRBJ1-1; D: .; size: once; CDR3: CATSAGMNTEAFF; DNA: TGTGCCACCAGTGCCGGGATGAACACTGAAGCTTTCTTT
V: TRBV11-1; J: TRBJ1-1; D: TRBD1; size: .; CDR3: CASSFVPGGAMGDTEAFF; DNA: TGTGCCAGCAGCTTCGTACCAGGGGGCGCGATGGGGGACACTGAAGCTTTCTTT
V: TRBV3-1; J: TRBJ2-7; D: TRBD2; size: few; CDR3: CASSPSGTSGYEQYF; DNA: TGTGCCAGCAGCCCATCCGGGACTAGCGGGTACGAGCAGTACTTC
V: TRBV28; J: TRBJ2-1; D: .; size: few; CDR3: CASSLSREYEQFF; DNA: TGTGCCAGCAGTTTAAGCAGGGAGTATGAGCAGTTCTTC
V: TRBV5-6; J: TRBJ2-7; D: .; size: .; CDR3: CASSLGSPTNHYEQYF; DNA: TGTGCCAGCAGCTTGGGCAGCCCCACGAATCATTACGAGCAGTACTTC
V: TRBV4-2; J: TRBJ2-5; D: TRBD2; size: few; CDR3: CASSQGLGTSGGEETQYF; DNA: TGTGCCAGCAGCCAGGGCTTGGGGACTAGCGGGGGCGAAGAGACCCAGTACTTC
V: TRBV4-2; J: TRBJ2-1; D: TRBD2; size: .; CDR3: CASSQGLAGLSRMNEQFF; DNA: TGTGCCAGCAGCCAAGGTCTAGCGGGCTTGTCTCGGATGAATGAGCAGTTCTTC
V: TRBV2; J: TRBJ1-2; D: .; size: few; CDR3: CASSEGVSTGYGYTF; DNA: TGTGCCAGCAGTGAAGGGGTATCGACGGGCTATGGCTACACCTTC
V: TRBV29-1; J: TRBJ1-2; D: .; size: .; CDR3: CSVRTDYGYTF; DNA: TGCAGCGTTAGAACGGACTATGGCTACACCTTC
V: TRBV29-1; J: TRBJ1-5; D: .; size: many; CDR3: CSATSGGNQPQHF; DNA: TGCAGCGCCACGTCCGGGGGGAATCAGCCCCAGCATTTT
V: TRBV25-1; J: TRBJ2-3; D: .; size: .; CDR3: CASSELLGEITDTQYF; DNA: TGTGCCAGCAGTGAATTACTAGGAGAGATCACAGATACGCAGTATTTT
V: TRBV7-2; J: TRBJ2-7; D: TRBD2; size: .; CDR3: CASSLTDLRGGQYF; DNA: TGTGCCAGCAGCTTAACGGACTTGCGGGGGGGGCAGTACTTC
V: TRBV7-8; J: TRBJ2-6; D: .; size: few; CDR3: CASSSHRGPGANVLTF; DNA: TGTGCCAGCAGCTCCCACCGGGGTCCTGGGGCCAACGTCCTGACTTTC
V: TRBV6-1; J: TRBJ1-6; D: TRBD1; size: .; CDR3: CASSEMTGGGYSPLHF; DNA: TGTGCCAGCAGTGAGATGACAGGGGGAGGGTATTCACCCCTCCACTTT
V: TRBV7-2; J: TRBJ2-2; D: .; size: few; CDR3: CASSPRSNTGELFF; DNA: TGTGCCAGCAGCCCCAGGTCGAACACCGGGGAGCTGTTTTTT
V: TRBV20-1; J: TRBJ2-1; D: TRBD2; size: few; CDR3: CSAYKRGKQNEQFF; DNA: TGCAGTGCCTATAAGCGGGGGAAGCAGAATGAGCAGTTCTTC
V: TRBV3-1; J: TRBJ1-5; D: TRBD1; size: .; CDR3: CASSRGRDRNQPQHF; DNA: TGTGCCAGCAGCCGAGGGCGGGACAGAAATCAGCCCCAGCATTTT
V: TRBV29-1; J: TRBJ2-7; D: TRBD1; size: few; CDR3: CSVERQGAGEQYF; DNA: TGCAGCGTTGAGAGACAGGGGGCAGGGGAGCAGTACTTC
V: TRBV28; J: TRBJ2-5; D: TRBD1; size: .; CDR3: CASSPGQEQETQYF; DNA: TGTGCCAGCAGTCCCGGACAGGAACAAGAGACCCAGTACTTC
V: TRBV5-1; J: TRBJ2-5; D: .; size: .; CDR3: CASSSGNRLGAQYF; DNA: TGCGCCAGCAGCTCTGGGAACAGACTTGGGGCCCAGTACTTC
V: TRBV6-1; J: TRBJ2-7; D: TRBD2; size: few; CDR3: CASSELVAGGHVEQYF; DNA: TGTGCCAGCAGTGAATTGGTGGCGGGAGGCCACGTCGAGCAGTACTTC
V: TRBV7-9; J: TRBJ1-4; D: TRBD1; size: .; CDR3: CASSFTAGTGASEKLFF; DNA: TGTGCCAGCAGCTTTACCGCCGGGACAGGGGCGTCAGAAAAACTGTTTTTT
V: TRBV20-1; J: TRBJ2-7; D: TRBD2; size: .; CDR3: CSAPRAGTYEQYF; DNA: TGCAGTGCTCCTCGAGCGGGGACCTACGAGCAGTACTTC
V: TRBV7-2; J: TRBJ1-2; D: .; size: .; CDR3: CASSKDINYGYTF; DNA: TGTGCCAGCAGCAAGGACATTAACTATGGCTACACCTTC
V: TRBV11-2; J: TRBJ2-4; D: .; size: .; CDR3: CASSYDGEQYF; DNA: TGTGCCAGCAGCTATGACGGGGAGCAGTACTTC